Listed below are T cell receptor beta chains from one sample, sequenced in a study of blood T cells in healthy people across ages. MiXCR, applied by TCRdb to the 5' RACE reads, yields one record per CDR3 protein. The data show roughly 860,000 distinct CDR3 sequences, 62% seen once. The sequencing sample was made of blood. These receptors came from a man younger than 40 in good health. Each CDR3 is given with its conserved first and last residue. D genes are given only for firm matches. Rows may omit the clone size; those that give it use once, few, many or a size class.

CDR3: CASSVSQGASYNEQFF
DNA: TGTGCCAGCAGCGTCTCACAGGGGGCATCCTACAATGAGCAGTTCTTC
D: TRBD1
J: TRBJ2-1
size: NA
V: TRBV9

CDR3: CSASGGQGETQYF
DNA: TGCAGTGCTAGTGGGGGACAGGGGGAGACCCAGTACTTC
D: TRBD1
J: TRBJ2-5
size: NA
V: TRBV20-1

CDR3: CASSLARQVAKNIQYF
DNA: TGTGCCAGCAGTTTAGCAAGGCAGGTGGCCAAAAACATTCAGTACTTC
D: NA
J: TRBJ2-4
size: few
V: TRBV12-3/TRBV12-4

CDR3: CASSYSMAEQFF
DNA: TGTGCCAGCAGTTACTCGATGGCTGAGCAGTTCTTC
D: NA
J: TRBJ2-1
size: NA
V: TRBV6-6

CDR3: CASSLGAYRSYEQYF
DNA: TGTGCCAGCAGCCTTGGGGCGTACCGCTCCTACGAGCAGTACTTC
D: NA
J: TRBJ2-7
size: NA
V: TRBV3-1

CDR3: CASSSPGRGEQYF
DNA: TGTGCCAGCAGCTCTCCGGGACGGGGCGAGCAGTACTTC
D: NA
J: TRBJ2-7
size: NA
V: TRBV7-2

CDR3: CASSLRTSGAYEQYF
DNA: TGTGCCAGCAGTTTAAGGACTAGCGGGGCCTACGAGCAGTACTTC
D: TRBD2
J: TRBJ2-7
size: few
V: TRBV3-1

CDR3: CGVSPYNEQFF
DNA: TGCGGCGTTAGCCCGTACAATGAGCAGTTCTTC
D: NA
J: TRBJ2-1
size: NA
V: TRBV29-1

CDR3: CASSFRGTLVGETQYF
DNA: TGTGCCAGCAGTTTTCGGGGCACGTTGGTAGGAGAGACCCAGTACTTC
D: NA
J: TRBJ2-5
size: NA
V: TRBV6-5

CDR3: CASSPQDTSTDTQYF
DNA: TGTGCCAGCAGCCCCCAGGATACCAGCACAGATACGCAGTATTTT
D: NA
J: TRBJ2-3
size: NA
V: TRBV9

CDR3: CASSFLGETYNEQFF
DNA: TGTGCCAGCAGTTTCCTGGGGGAAACCTACAATGAGCAGTTCTTC
D: NA
J: TRBJ2-1
size: NA
V: TRBV28

CDR3: CAISVGRASSYEQYF
DNA: TGTGCCATCAGTGTGGGAAGGGCCAGCTCCTACGAGCAGTACTTC
D: NA
J: TRBJ2-7
size: NA
V: TRBV10-3

CDR3: CATSRDRSTGRDLEQFF
DNA: TGTGCCACCAGCAGAGATCGTTCGACAGGTCGAGATCTTGAGCAGTTCTTC
D: NA
J: TRBJ2-1
size: few
V: TRBV15

CDR3: CAWNRDSSYNEQFF
DNA: TGTGCCTGGAACCGGGACAGCTCCTACAATGAGCAGTTCTTC
D: TRBD1
J: TRBJ2-1
size: NA
V: TRBV30

CDR3: CASSMGGGINYGYTF
DNA: TGTGCCAGCAGTATGGGCGGCGGAATAAACTATGGCTACACCTTC
D: NA
J: TRBJ1-2
size: NA
V: TRBV6-5

CDR3: CASSPWTSGGAGTDTQYF
DNA: TGTGCCAGCAGCCCCTGGACTAGCGGGGGGGCCGGCACAGATACGCAGTATTTT
D: TRBD2
J: TRBJ2-3
size: few
V: TRBV7-3

CDR3: CASSPTGALWSGANVLTF
DNA: TGTGCCAGCAGCCCCACGGGGGCCCTATGGTCTGGGGCCAACGTCCTGACTTTC
D: NA
J: TRBJ2-6
size: NA
V: TRBV9

CDR3: CASTPSAGGSFNYGYTF
DNA: TGTGCCAGCACCCCGTCGGCAGGGGGCTCCTTTAACTATGGCTACACCTTC
D: TRBD1
J: TRBJ1-2
size: NA
V: TRBV7-2

CDR3: CASSSQQLSSGANVLTF
DNA: TGTGCCAGCAGCTCACAGCAATTGAGCTCTGGGGCCAACGTCCTGACTTTC
D: NA
J: TRBJ2-6
size: NA
V: TRBV4-2

CDR3: CASSLRTGNYNEQFF
DNA: TGTGCCAGCAGCTTAAGGACAGGGAACTACAATGAGCAGTTCTTC
D: TRBD1
J: TRBJ2-1
size: NA
V: TRBV7-9

CDR3: CASSQGPRVVNEQFF
DNA: TGCGCCAGCAGCCAAGGACCGCGGGTAGTCAATGAGCAGTTCTTC
D: NA
J: TRBJ2-1
size: NA
V: TRBV4-3

CDR3: CASSFEAGLRSYEQYF
DNA: TGTGCCAGCAGTTTTGAGGCGGGGTTACGATCCTACGAGCAGTACTTC
D: NA
J: TRBJ2-7
size: NA
V: TRBV27

CDR3: CASSQGTRDRGSPDYGYTF
DNA: TGTGCCAGCAGCCAAGGTACACGGGACAGGGGATCCCCCGACTATGGCTACACCTTC
D: TRBD1
J: TRBJ1-2
size: NA
V: TRBV4-2

CDR3: CSARWKRTYDEQYF
DNA: TGCAGTGCTAGGTGGAAAAGGACTTATGACGAGCAGTACTTC
D: NA
J: TRBJ2-7
size: few
V: TRBV20-1

CDR3: CASSQEGVRGEKLFF
DNA: TGCGCCAGCAGCCAAGAAGGTGTTAGGGGTGAAAAACTGTTTTTT
D: NA
J: TRBJ1-4
size: NA
V: TRBV4-1

CDR3: CASTPGQAPYEQYF
DNA: TGTGCCAGCACCCCGGGGCAAGCCCCCTACGAGCAGTACTTC
D: NA
J: TRBJ2-7
size: NA
V: TRBV28

CDR3: CASSDGFGGGKDEQYF
DNA: TGTGCCAGCAGTGACGGGTTCGGCGGGGGCAAGGACGAGCAGTACTTC
D: NA
J: TRBJ2-7
size: once
V: TRBV2

CDR3: CASSPRLHSGGSTDTQYF
DNA: TGTGCCAGCAGCCCCCGACTCCATAGCGGGGGCAGCACAGATACGCAGTATTTT
D: TRBD2
J: TRBJ2-3
size: NA
V: TRBV9

CDR3: CASSVSGTLREETQYF
DNA: TGTGCCAGCAGCGTTTCCGGGACACTAAGGGAGGAGACCCAGTACTTC
D: NA
J: TRBJ2-5
size: NA
V: TRBV9

CDR3: CSAAGTSGSNEQFF
DNA: TGCAGTGCTGCCGGGACTAGCGGCTCCAATGAGCAGTTCTTC
D: TRBD2
J: TRBJ2-1
size: NA
V: TRBV20-1

CDR3: CASSLGKGGPSDEQYF
DNA: TGTGCCAGCAGCCTGGGGAAAGGGGGTCCTAGCGACGAGCAGTACTTC
D: NA
J: TRBJ2-7
size: NA
V: TRBV12-3/TRBV12-4

CDR3: CASSSTVGRGYGYTF
DNA: TGTGCCAGCAGCTCCACCGTCGGGAGGGGCTATGGCTACACCTTC
D: NA
J: TRBJ1-2
size: NA
V: TRBV7-2

CDR3: CASSVQGNQPQHF
DNA: TGTGCCAGCAGCGTACAGGGCAATCAGCCCCAGCATTTT
D: NA
J: TRBJ1-5
size: few
V: TRBV7-2

CDR3: CAISEPVRQGGQNEQYF
DNA: TGTGCCATCAGTGAGCCTGTCCGACAGGGGGGACAGAATGAGCAGTACTTC
D: TRBD1
J: TRBJ2-4
size: NA
V: TRBV10-3

CDR3: CSGLTGGSYEQYF
DNA: TGCAGCGGATTGACAGGGGGCTCCTACGAGCAGTACTTC
D: TRBD1
J: TRBJ2-7
size: NA
V: TRBV29-1

CDR3: CASSLTGETNSPLHF
DNA: TGTGCCAGCAGTTTGACAGGCGAGACTAATTCACCCCTCCACTTT
D: NA
J: TRBJ1-6
size: few
V: TRBV27

CDR3: CSVGGRGDTQYF
DNA: TGCAGCGTTGGGGGGCGAGGAGATACGCAGTATTTT
D: NA
J: TRBJ2-3
size: NA
V: TRBV29-1

CDR3: CASSHPATKGLGEQYF
DNA: TGTGCCAGCAGCCATCCGGCGACGAAGGGTTTGGGCGAGCAGTACTTC
D: NA
J: TRBJ2-7
size: NA
V: TRBV6-2/TRBV6-3

CDR3: CASRAGTANTGELFF
DNA: TGTGCCAGCAGAGCCGGGACGGCGAACACCGGGGAGCTGTTTTTT
D: NA
J: TRBJ2-2
size: NA
V: TRBV25-1

CDR3: CASSPRHARGAINEQFF
DNA: TGTGCCAGCAGCCCCAGGCATGCGCGGGGGGCCATCAATGAGCAGTTCTTC
D: TRBD2
J: TRBJ2-1
size: few
V: TRBV9

CDR3: CASSAPLGYQETQYF
DNA: TGTGCCAGCAGTGCACCCCTTGGGTACCAAGAGACCCAGTACTTC
D: NA
J: TRBJ2-5
size: NA
V: TRBV28

CDR3: CSVSLRDSYNEQFF
DNA: TGCAGCGTCTCGCTCCGGGACAGCTACAATGAGCAGTTCTTC
D: TRBD1
J: TRBJ2-1
size: NA
V: TRBV29-1

CDR3: CASSLMTYEQYF
DNA: TGTGCCAGCAGTCTTATGACCTACGAGCAGTACTTC
D: NA
J: TRBJ2-7
size: NA
V: TRBV6-2/TRBV6-3

CDR3: CSARTSGGAHEQYF
DNA: TGCAGTGCTAGGACTAGCGGGGGGGCCCACGAGCAGTACTTC
D: TRBD2
J: TRBJ2-7
size: NA
V: TRBV20-1

CDR3: CASSSLPQGASGANVLTF
DNA: TGTGCCAGCAGCTCCCTCCCTCAGGGGGCGTCTGGGGCCAACGTCCTGACTTTC
D: TRBD1
J: TRBJ2-6
size: few
V: TRBV7-3

CDR3: CSAGEGRQETQYF
DNA: TGCAGTGCTGGAGAGGGGAGACAAGAGACCCAGTACTTC
D: NA
J: TRBJ2-5
size: many
V: TRBV20-1

CDR3: CASSFQGARNSPLHF
DNA: TGTGCCAGCAGCTTTCAGGGGGCGCGTAATTCACCCCTCCACTTT
D: TRBD1
J: TRBJ1-6
size: NA
V: TRBV7-3

CDR3: CASSPSGQAYEQYF
DNA: TGTGCCAGCAGCCCTTCGGGACAGGCCTACGAGCAGTACTTC
D: TRBD1
J: TRBJ2-7
size: few
V: TRBV7-2